This T cell receptor beta chain was observed in a study of neurological immune-mediated disorders (dated by TCRdb to the late 2010s). About the full investigation: The study compared peripheral blood TCR-beta repertoires of HTLV-I-associated myelopathy (HAM/TSP) patients, multiple sclerosis patients and healthy controls using UMI-based sequencing. Longitudinal samples, technical triplicates and paired sorted CD4+ and CD8+ T-cell subsets, alongside PBMC samples, were included among the approximately 100 TCR-beta libraries. Longitudinal HAM/TSP and healthy donors had 3 time-points each (roughly 3-40 month intervals). The cohort included 60 to 75 subjects: some 15 with HAM/TSP, around 34 with multiple sclerosis, and approximately 20 healthy controls.

General conclusions and limits of the study: Across subjects, expanded clones never shared an identical CDR3 amino acid sequence, which suggests that the TCR-beta repertoires in every group were private. TCR clonal expansion was greatest in HAM/TSP patients and smallest in MS patients, who ranked below even healthy controls.

The sample's time point label, decoded: longitudinal time-point 1 (baseline). Blood bank volunteers in Maryland, USA served as the healthy controls. For the unsorted PBMC libraries, 2 million PBMCs were stored in RNAlater at -80 degrees C until RNA extraction and were used to generate the libraries. Peripheral blood underwent Ficoll-Hypaque density gradient centrifugation to isolate PBMCs, which were then cryopreserved in liquid nitrogen. cDNA synthesis used template-switch 5'RACE with a primer carrying a 10-nucleotide random unique molecular identifier tagging each TCR transcript. Each sequencing run produced over 160 million TCR-beta sequences covering 15-18 subjects. Total RNA was extracted with the RNeasy kit. TCR-beta VDJ regions were amplified with primers for the TCR constant region and the 5'RACE anchor, using the KAPA Real-time Library Amplification kit. A first PCR added sample indexes and Illumina adaptors, and a second PCR then raised library yield. After purification with Ampure beads, the TCR product of roughly 650 bp was size-selected on a 2% E-gel SizeSelection system. Before pooling, libraries had their quality checked on a Bioanalyzer, their concentration measured with Qubit, and their quantity determined with the Kapa Library Quantification kit. Paired-end 2 x 150 bp sequencing of the libraries was performed on an Illumina HiSeq 2500. To increase sequence diversity, roughly 25-31% phiX was spiked into each library pool. From the authors' description of their analysis: Quality-filtered reads were processed with the UMI-based MiGEC pipeline, and over 75% of raw TCR sequences were removed by the MiGEC pipeline during error correction. VDJ genes were aligned to IMGT germline references, and clonotypes were defined by unique CDR3 amino acid sequence plus V-J genes. Clonal expansion, Shannon diversity and CDR3 relatedness (CalcPairwiseDistances, ClusterSamples) were evaluated with VDJtools, and phylogenetic trees were built with CLCbio workbench. Clones with at least 8 unique UMIs were defined as expanded, with this threshold being based on coefficient-of-variation modelling across technical triplicates. TCRdb handled the public reads itself, with Q25 trimming in fastp and clone calling in MiXCR, and kept productive beta chains. One record per CDR3 amino acid sequence lists the most common genes and DNA. TCRdb's processing, not the authors' own work, is the source of the V and J calls. This sample holds about 53,000 distinct CDR3 sequences; approximately 9.1% were observed only once. The ten largest account for 1.6% of the sample.

Looking up the germline V gene yields CDR1 SGHTA and CDR2 FQGTGA. V is shortened by 2 bases, J by 6 bases, and the region joining them spans 11 bases. Its CDR3 holds 14 amino acids, cysteine through phenylalanine. Just the 42-base CDR3 DNA is kept, in frame starting at base 1. This clonotype has at least ten counts. Which antigen it targets is not known. The sample holds no much larger clone one base away, and base qualities are not on file. The chain couples TRBV7-3 to TRBJ2-1, with no reliable assignment of the D segment. The sequence was collected from a woman between 40 and 50 years old in good health. Sequencing used PBMCs. The DNA sequence is as follows: TGTGCCAGCAGCTTAGAGGCAGGTCCCAATGAGCAGTTCTTC. This sequence encodes CASSLEAGPNEQFF.